This is a list of T cell receptor beta chains from one sample in a study of OX40 agonist ivuxolimab in advanced cancers. This table comes from immunoSEQ multiplex PCR, and its TCRdb copy is limited to in-frame clones, with some not included. The profile covers fewer than 50,000 clones, with 80% to 90% appearing a single time and about 9.4% taken by the ten largest. This sample comprised CD4+ or CD8+ T cells sorted from blood, obtained in a trial of the OX40 agonist ivuxolimab. Source of these receptors: an adult with an advanced solid tumor such as melanoma, head and neck, liver or kidney cancer. Each CDR3 is given with its conserved first and last residue. D genes are given only for firm matches. Expanded clones get a size class; other rows say once, few or many, or leave the size out.

-,-,TRBJ2-1,TRBV21-1,CASKARGTGTPYNEQFF,TGTGCCAGCAAGGCCAGGGGCACCGGGACGCCCTACAATGAGCAGTTCTTC
TRBD1,-,TRBJ1-2,TRBV6-5,CASNWDRGVLGYTF,TGTGCCAGCAACTGGGACAGGGGTGTTCTTGGCTACACCTTC
-,-,TRBJ2-7,TRBV19,CASSISVTEREQYF,TGTGCCAGTAGTATATCGGTGACAGAGCGCGAGCAGTACTTC
-,-,TRBJ1-2,TRBV7-7,CASSQPRLRFWGYTF,TGCGCCAGCAGCCAACCCAGGCTTAGATTCTGGGGCTACACCTTC
-,-,TRBJ2-3,TRBV6-1,CASSEFTDTQYF,TGTGCCAGCAGTGAATTCACAGATACGCAGTATTTT
-,once,TRBJ2-2,TRBV7-6,CASSLPVAGELFF,TGTGCCAGCAGCTTGCCCGTCGCCGGGGAGCTGTTTTTT
-,-,TRBJ1-5,TRBV4-3,CASSPRAYSNQPQHF,TGCGCCAGCAGTCCCAGGGCATATAGCAATCAGCCCCAGCATTTT
TRBD2,-,TRBJ2-3,TRBV14,CASSLGLAPDTQYF,TGTGCCAGCAGCTTGGGACTAGCACCGGATACGCAGTATTTT
-,-,TRBJ1-2,TRBV7-8,CASSLVGGKRSGYTF,TGTGCCAGCAGCTTAGTGGGAGGGAAAAGGTCTGGCTACACCTTC
-,-,TRBJ2-7,TRBV4-3,CASSQVGGAYEQYF,TGCGCCAGCAGCCAAGTCGGAGGGGCCTACGAGCAGTACTTC
-,-,TRBJ2-7,TRBV7-8,CASSLDLGEQYF,TGTGCCAGCAGCTTAGATCTGGGCGAGCAGTACTTC
-,once,TRBJ2-1,TRBV4-3,CASSRLQGREQFF,TGCGCCAGCAGCCGGTTACAGGGGAGGGAGCAGTTCTTC
TRBD1,-,TRBJ2-7,TRBV25-1,CASSLRTGPYEQYF,TGTGCCAGCAGTTTAAGGACAGGGCCTTACGAGCAGTACTTC
-,-,TRBJ1-2,TRBV4-3,CASSQDVRVNYGYTF,TGCGCCAGCAGCCAAGATGTGCGGGTAAACTATGGCTACACCTTC
TRBD1,-,TRBJ1-5,TRBV7-8,CASSHRQGQGQPQHF,TGTGCCAGCAGCCACCGACAGGGGCAGGGACAGCCCCAGCATTTT
TRBD1,-,TRBJ1-1,TRBV13,CASSSAPGQGALIPFF,TGTGCCAGCAGCTCAGCCCCGGGACAGGGGGCTCTCATCCCTTTCTTT
-,-,TRBJ2-5,TRBV30,CAWSIGGKETQYF,TGTGCCTGGAGTATCGGCGGGAAAGAGACCCAGTACTTC
-,-,TRBJ2-6,TRBV28,CASSLMSGANVLTF,TGTGCCAGCAGTTTAATGTCTGGGGCCAACGTCCTGACTTTC
-,-,TRBJ2-3,TRBV5-4,CASSPDSEDTQYF,TGTGCCAGCAGCCCGGACAGTGAAGATACGCAGTATTTT
TRBD2,-,TRBJ2-1,TRBV7-2,CASSSLADRNEQFF,TGTGCCAGCAGTTCACTAGCGGATCGCAATGAGCAGTTCTTC
TRBD1,-,TRBJ2-7,TRBV19,CASSSGTGSFYEQYF,TGTGCCAGTAGTAGCGGGACAGGGAGTTTCTACGAGCAGTACTTC
-,-,TRBJ1-2,TRBV13,CASSADSVGYGYTF,TGTGCCAGCAGCGCGGACAGTGTGGGCTATGGCTACACCTTC
-,-,TRBJ1-3,TRBV7-7,CASSPGHGSGNTIYF,TGTGCTAGCAGCCCGGGACACGGCTCTGGAAACACCATATATTTT
TRBD1,-,TRBJ1-5,TRBV19,CASSPRDSAFGQPQHF,TGTGCCAGTAGTCCCCGGGACAGCGCTTTCGGGCAGCCCCAGCATTTT
-,-,TRBJ2-2,TRBV29-1,CSAGGGENTGELFF,TGCAGCGCTGGGGGCGGCGAGAACACCGGGGAGCTGTTTTTT
-,-,TRBJ2-7,TRBV7-9,CASSLVVLNEQYF,TGTGCCAGCAGCTTAGTGGTGCTTAACGAGCAGTACTTC
TRBD1,-,TRBJ1-1,TRBV11-2,CASSTGTGGRLYTEAFF,TGTGCCAGCAGCACCGGGACAGGGGGCAGATTGTACACTGAAGCTTTCTTT
TRBD1,-,TRBJ2-7,TRBV14,CASSQGTGRYEQYF,TGTGCCAGCAGCCAAGGGACAGGACGCTACGAGCAGTACTTC
-,-,TRBJ2-3,TRBV11-3,CASSLSAVIDTQYF,TGTGCCAGCAGCTTATCCGCGGTTATTGATACGCAGTATTTT
TRBD1,-,TRBJ1-1,TRBV4-1,CASSQARVGTGRDTEAFF,TGCGCCAGCAGCCAAGCCCGAGTAGGGACAGGGAGGGACACTGAAGCTTTCTTT
-,-,TRBJ2-1,TRBV5-1,CASSLSGGDGNEQFF,TGCGCCAGCAGCTTGTCGGGGGGCGATGGCAATGAGCAGTTCTTC
-,-,TRBJ2-2,TRBV6-1,CASSGWTAQGELFF,TGTGCCAGCAGTGGCTGGACAGCCCAAGGGGAGCTGTTTTTT
-,-,TRBJ2-7,TRBV4-1,CASSQAFSYEQYF,TGCGCCAGCAGCCAAGCCTTCTCCTACGAGCAGTACTTC
-,-,TRBJ2-7,TRBV27,CASSLVPSGRSYEQYF,TGTGCCAGCAGTTTAGTCCCGAGCGGAAGGTCCTACGAGCAGTACTTC
TRBD2,-,TRBJ2-1,TRBV9,CASSASGRDFNEQFF,TGTGCCAGCAGCGCTAGCGGGAGGGATTTCAATGAGCAGTTCTTC
TRBD2,-,TRBJ2-1,TRBV7-9,CASSSGTSGWDEQFF,TGTGCCAGCAGCTCCGGGACTAGCGGGTGGGATGAGCAGTTCTTC
-,-,TRBJ2-1,TRBV6-5,CASSQTYNEQFF,TGTGCCAGCAGTCAAACGTACAATGAGCAGTTCTTC
-,-,TRBJ1-1,TRBV9,CASSVRAITPEAFF,TGTGCCAGCAGCGTCAGAGCCATCACTCCTGAAGCTTTCTTT
-,-,TRBJ1-1,TRBV12-5,CASGLPGARGGGTEAFF,TGTGCTAGTGGTTTGCCGGGGGCGCGGGGTGGAGGCACTGAAGCTTTCTTT
-,-,TRBJ2-1,TRBV9,CASSGNEQFF,TGTGCCAGCAGCGGCAATGAGCAGTTCTTC
-,once,TRBJ2-2,TRBV7-3,CASSLIGGDINTGELFF,TGTGCCAGCAGCTTAATCGGCGGGGATATCAACACCGGGGAGCTGTTTTTT
-,-,TRBJ2-1,TRBV6-5,CASSYKESSYNEQFF,TGTGCCAGCAGTTACAAGGAGAGCTCCTACAATGAGCAGTTCTTC
-,few,TRBJ2-7,TRBV7-9,CASSHRDGHSYEQYF,TGTGCCAGCAGCCATCGTGACGGACATTCCTACGAGCAGTACTTC